These 23 T cell receptor beta chains share one sample of origin, sequenced in a study of type 1 regulatory T cells. TCRdb ran MiXCR on the reads and lists one entry per CDR3 protein. The repertoire holds about 100,000 distinct CDR3 sequences, with about a third as singletons. Sequencing used CD4+ T cells, either the whole sample or a sorted fraction (not recorded which). The receptors come from a human donor in good health.

On this clonotype: Compared with germline, one end of the junction differs, possibly owing to a read error. The V and J genes are TRBV12-3 or TRBV12-4 and TRBJ2-1, with 7 bases fitting TRBD2. The CDR3 is 13 amino acids. CDR3 DNA: TGTGCCAGCAAGCGGGACTCTAACAATAAGCAGTTCTTC. It yields the protein CASKRDSNNKQFF.

V usage is TRBV2 and J usage is TRBJ2-3, with 9 bases identical to TRBD2. J gave up 1 base and V 7 bases, and 9 bases lay outside the gene matches. Germline assignment: CDR1 SNHLY and CDR2 FYNNEI. The CDR3 loop spans 16 amino acids. CDR3 protein: CASKNVAGGGTDTQYF. CDR3 nucleotide sequence: TGTGCCAGCAAGAATGTCGCGGGAGGGGGCACAGATACGCAGTATTTT.

This chain links TRBV19 with TRBJ1-1; 7 bases align to TRBD1. Germline-derived CDR1 and CDR2 are LNHDA and SQIVND (reference sequence). Unmatched junction bases numbered 6, after V lost 4 bases and J lost 1 base. The CDR3 runs to 15 residues. CDR3 protein: CASSTTGLGNTEAFF. In nucleotides, the CDR3 is TGTGCCAGTAGTACGACAGGGCTCGGGAACACTGAAGCTTTCTTT.

This sequence joins TRBV4-3 and TRBJ1-5; D unclear. Per germline, CDR1 LGHNA and CDR2 YSLEER. This CDR3 has 15 amino acids. Trimming removed 3 bases at V and 0 bases at J, with 9 bases between. In DNA form, the CDR3 reads TGCGCCAGCAGCCACGGAGCTGATAGCAATCAGCCCCAGCATTTT. Translated, it gives CASSHGADSNQPQHF.

This clonotype was seen only a few times. The gene calls are TRBV29-1 and TRBJ2-3, with D perhaps matching TRBD2 (6 bases). The V end was cut by 4 bases, the J end by 0 bases, with 14 bases between. The germline V gene encodes CDR1 SQVTM and CDR2 ANQGSEA. This CDR3 is 15 amino acids long. The CDR3 here is CSVALLAASTDTQYF. The CDR3 DNA sequence: TGCAGCGTTGCATTGTTAGCGGCAAGCACAGATACGCAGTATTTT.

The rearrangement joins TRBV5-5 to TRBJ2-5; no firm D call. The CDR3 covers 17 residues. Germline V gene sequence: CDR1 SGHKS, CDR2 YYEKEE (reference sequence). Trimming took off 2 bases at V and 5 bases at J, with 22 bases between the two ends. In DNA, the CDR3 is TGTGCCAGCAGCTTCGGGTCACGGGTTTTTCAGGCGGAGACCCAGTACTTC. It is translated as CASSFGSRVFQAETQYF. Based on the CDR3 plus reference TRBV5-5 and TRBJ2-5, the full variable domain is DAGVTQSPTHLIKTRGQQVTLRCSPISGHKSVSWYQQVLGQGPQFIFQYYEKEERGRGNFPDRFSARQFPNYSSELNVNALLLGDSALYLCASSFGSRVFQAETQYFGPGTRLLVL.

The chain has TRBV14 and TRBJ2-5; TRBD2 matches 7 bases. The CDR3 totals 15 residues. Germline loops: CDR1 SGHDN, CDR2 FVKESK. V gave up 4 bases and J gave up 2 bases; unmatched junction bases: 7. DNA for the CDR3: TGTGCCAGCAGCCGCCTACTAGCGAAACAAGAGACCCAGTACTTC. Protein sequence: CASSRLLAKQETQYF. The whole variable domain, remainder taken from reference TRBV14 and TRBJ2-5, is EAGVTQFPSHSVIEKGQTVTLRCDPISGHDNLYWYRRVMGKEIKFLLHFVKESKQDESGMPNNRFLAERTGGTYSTLKVQPAELEDSGVYFCASSRLLAKQETQYFGPGTRLLVL.

This chain connects TRBV5-1 to TRBJ1-4; TRBD1 matches 10 bases. This CDR3 has 16 residues. CDR1 is SGHRS and CDR2 is YFSETQ in the germline V gene. After removal of 3 bases from V and 4 bases from J, the junction contained 6 bases not matched to a gene. The CDR3 bases are TGCGCCAGCAGCTGGACAGGGGGACAGAGTAATGAAAAACTGTTTTTT. It translates to CASSWTGGQSNEKLFF.

This clonotype was seen many times. The chain carries TRBV4-3 and TRBJ2-2; D not certain. Germline assignment: CDR1 LGHNA and CDR2 YSLEER. The length of the CDR3 is 14 residues. V was clipped by 4 bases and J by 3 bases, with 9 bases between them. In nucleotides, the CDR3 is TGCGCCAGCAGCCTCCGGGTCTACACCGGGGAGCTGTTTTTT. This sequence encodes CASSLRVYTGELFF.

This clonotype was found a few times. V gene TRBV20-1 combines with J gene TRBJ1-4, with D perhaps matching TRBD1 (5 bases). The CDR3 consists of 14 residues. The V gene lost 0 bases and the J gene lost 7 bases, with 12 bases spanning the gap. Germline V gene sequence: CDR1 DFQATT, CDR2 SNEGSKA (reference sequence). In DNA, the CDR3 is TGCAGTGCTAGAGATGCGGGGGGGAGTGAAAAACTGTTTTTT. Its translation: CSARDAGGSEKLFF.

CDR3 coding DNA: TGCGCCAGCAGCGTCATACGCGAGGAGACCCAGTACTTC. Encoded protein: CASSVIREETQYF. The rearrangement uses TRBV5-1 and TRBJ2-5; D is unresolved. The germline V gene has CDR1 SGHRS and CDR2 YFSETQ. The CDR3 totals 13 residues. The V and J ends lost 4 bases and 5 bases respectively, with 12 bases between them.

A few counts support this clonotype. The CDR3: CATSRDLGLQTDTQYF. In DNA, the CDR3 is TGTGCCACCAGCAGAGATTTGGGACTACAAACAGATACGCAGTATTTT. The chain joins TRBV15 to TRBJ2-3; 7 bases match TRBD2. Trimming at V came to 0 bases and at J to 3 bases, leaving 6 bases not matched to a gene. Germline CDR1 is LNHNV and CDR2 is YYDKDF (reference sequence). The CDR3 contains 16 residues. Combining the CDR3 with reference TRBV15 and TRBJ2-3 gives the whole variable domain DAMVIQNPRYQVTQFGKPVTLSCSQTLNHNVMYWYQQKSSQAPKLLFHYYDKDFNNEADTPDNFQSRRPNTSFCFLDIRSPGLGDTAMYLCATSRDLGLQTDTQYFGPGTRLTVL.

CDR3 DNA: TGTGCCAGCCATCCCTCTCAGAGGTTCGATACGCAGTATTTT. This gives the protein CASHPSQRFDTQYF. The J gene is TRBJ2-3, the V gene TRBV12-3 or TRBV12-4; D not resolved. This CDR3 has 14 amino acids. Trimming shortened V by 8 bases and J by 6 bases, and 18 bases separated the two germline ends.

This clonotype has a handful of counts. The chain joins TRBV7-2 to TRBJ2-3; a possible D gene is TRBD2 (6 bases). The V gene lost 2 bases and the J gene lost 4 bases, with 10 bases spanning the gap. This CDR3 comprises 14 residues. Germline V CDR1 and CDR2: SGHTA, FQGNSA. This CDR3 reads CASSLSRGADTQYF. The CDR3 DNA follows: TGTGCCAGCAGCTTATCGCGGGGTGCAGATACGCAGTATTTT.

V usage is TRBV20-1 and J usage is TRBJ1-4; D perhaps matches TRBD1 (5 bases). Germline lookup yields CDR1 DFQATT and CDR2 SNEGSKA (reference sequence). The length of the CDR3 is 15 residues. The ends were cut back, 6 bases at V and 5 bases at J, with 19 bases in the middle. The CDR3 sequence is CSAGTGGVRNEKLFF. The CDR3 coding sequence is TGCAGTGCCGGGACCGGGGGGGTACGGAATGAAAAACTGTTTTTT.

The chain has TRBV20-1 and TRBJ2-5, with TRBD2 identical over 8 bases. CDR1 is DFQATT, CDR2 SNEGSKA, per germline (reference sequence). This CDR3 is 14 amino acids long. The trim removed 5 bases at V and 1 base at J, leaving 6 bases unmatched. DNA for the CDR3: TGCAGTGCTCCCGGCGGGGGGACCCAAGAGACCCAGTACTTC. Translation: CSAPGGGTQETQYF.

The CDR3 DNA reads TGCAGTGCTAGAGGACTAGCCCGGGAGAGGGGTGAGCAGTTCTTC. It is translated as CSARGLARERGEQFF. The chain carries TRBV20-1 and TRBJ2-1; 7 bases are a match to TRBD2. CDR3 length: 15 residues. With 1 base clipped from V and 9 bases from J, the junction kept 12 bases outside the gene matches. Per germline, CDR1 DFQATT and CDR2 SNEGSKA (reference sequence).

This chain uses TRBV7-2 with TRBJ2-5; 12 nucleotides match TRBD2. V shed 5 bases and J 1 base; nucleotides not matched to a gene: 5. Germline loops: CDR1 SGHTA, CDR2 FQGNSA. The CDR3 consists of 16 residues. CDR3 in DNA: TGTGCCAGCAGCCCCCAGACTAGCGGGAGCCAAGAGACCCAGTACTTC. This gives the protein CASSPQTSGSQETQYF. The whole variable domain, remainder taken from reference TRBV7-2 and TRBJ2-5, is GAGVSQSPSNKVTEKGKDVELRCDPISGHTALYWYRQSLGQGLEFLIYFQGNSAPDKSGLPSDRFSAERTGGSVSTLTIQRTQQEDSAVYLCASSPQTSGSQETQYFGPGTRLLVL.

In this sample, this clonotype turned up a few times. The gene calls are TRBV19 and TRBJ2-7, with TRBD2 identical over 11 bases. The trim removed 6 bases at V and 7 bases at J, leaving 8 bases unmatched. CDR3 size: 14 residues. Looked up from germline, CDR1 is LNHDA and CDR2 is SQIVND (reference sequence). CDR3 residues: CASSPGLAVGEQYF. Written as DNA, the CDR3 is TGTGCCAGTAGCCCGGGACTAGCGGTGGGGGAGCAGTACTTC.

This clonotype has only a few counts. This chain joins TRBV20-1 and TRBJ2-7; D uncertain. This CDR3 is 13 amino acids long. The V and J ends lost 1 base and 2 bases respectively, with 9 bases between them. The germline V gene has CDR1 DFQATT and CDR2 SNEGSKA (reference sequence). CDR3 coding DNA: TGCAGTGCTAGAGGGGCAAAAGCCTACGAGCAGTACTTC. This codes for CSARGAKAYEQYF.

J is TRBJ2-2 and V is TRBV5-1; D is unclear. The CDR3 length is 14 residues. Germline CDR1 reads SGHRS; CDR2 reads YFSETQ. V gave up 6 bases and J gave up 0 bases, with 9 bases separating them. The CDR3 protein is CASIKGSNTGELFF. Here the CDR3 DNA reads TGCGCCAGCATTAAGGGCTCGAACACCGGGGAGCTGTTTTTT. Complete variable domain (other parts from reference TRBV5-1 and TRBJ2-2): KAGVTQTPRYLIKTRGQQVTLSCSPISGHRSVSWYQQTPGQGLQFLFEYFSETQRNKGNFPGRFSGRQFSNSRSEMNVSTLELGDSALYLCASIKGSNTGELFFGEGSRLTVL.

This clonotype was counted at least ten times. V gene TRBV7-6 combines with J gene TRBJ2-5; tentatively, D is TRBD2 (5 bases). Trimming left V 0 bases short and J 5 bases short, with 13 bases between. The CDR3 covers 15 residues. Germline CDR1 is SGHVS and CDR2 is FNYEAQ. The CDR3 sequence is CASSLAPSIQETQYF. For the CDR3, the DNA is TGTGCCAGCAGCTTAGCGCCTAGCATCCAGGAGACCCAGTACTTC.

The chain has TRBV3-1 and TRBJ1-2, with D uncertain. V was pared by 0 bases and J by 8 bases, with 13 bases between. This CDR3 is 14 amino acids long. CDR1 and CDR2 from the germline V gene are LGHDT and YNNKEL (reference sequence). The chain's CDR3 is CASSQEGKKGGYTF. CDR3 in DNA: TGTGCCAGCAGCCAAGAGGGGAAAAAGGGCGGCTACACCTTC.